Presented here are 27 T cell receptor beta chains from one specimen sequenced in a study of T cell clones after liver transplantation. Libraries were prepared by immunoSEQ multiplex PCR; TCRdb keeps only in-frame clonotypes and omits some of them. The sample records some 80,000 clones, less than 90% being singletons. Material: CD4+ T cells from blood, obtained about 50 months after liver transplant. The receptors were sampled from a human patient who received a liver transplant. These T cells may partly come from the graft donor.

V gene TRBV7-2 combines with J gene TRBJ1-5; D gene ambiguous. V was pared by 3 bases and J by 4 bases, with 10 bases between. Germline loops: CDR1 SGHTA, CDR2 FQGNSA. The CDR3 spans 14 residues. CDR3 DNA: TGTGCCAGCAGCTTCATCCCCATTAATCAGCCCCAGCATTTT. Translated: CASSFIPINQPQHF. Variable domain in full (rest from reference TRBV7-2 and TRBJ1-5): GAGVSQSPSNKVTEKGKDVELRCDPISGHTALYWYRQSLGQGLEFLIYFQGNSAPDKSGLPSDRFSAERTGGSVSTLTIQRTQQEDSAVYLCASSFIPINQPQHFGDGTRLSIL.

The CDR3 loop is CASFSGFLSSYEQYF. Written as DNA, the CDR3 is TGTGCCAGCTTTTCAGGGTTTCTAAGCTCCTACGAGCAGTACTTC. This chain uses TRBV6-1 with TRBJ2-7; weak D call: TRBD1 (5 bases). V lost 8 bases to trimming and J lost 0 bases, with 17 bases between them. This CDR3 spans 15 amino acids. Germline-derived CDR1 and CDR2 are MNHNS and SASEGT.

The rearrangement uses TRBV11-2 and TRBJ1-3; 7 bases are a match to TRBD1. J was trimmed by 0 bases and V by 6 bases; bases with no gene match: 11. The CDR3 is 17 residues long. Per the germline V gene, CDR1 is SGHAT and CDR2 is FQNNGV. The CDR3 nucleotides read TGTGCCAGCAGACAAACTAGACAGGGTCTCTCTGGAAACACCATATATTTT. Its protein product is CASRQTRQGLSGNTIYF.

V gene TRBV15 combines with J gene TRBJ2-1; TRBD2 might be the D (5 bases). V gave up 5 bases and J gave up 0 bases, with 11 bases separating them. The CDR3 is made up of 15 amino acids. Germline V CDR1 and CDR2: LNHNV, YYDKDF (reference sequence). Here the CDR3 reads CATSFGGRSYNEQFF. The CDR3 nucleotides read TGTGCCACCAGCTTCGGAGGTCGCTCCTACAATGAGCAGTTCTTC.

This clone is a singleton in its sample. The V gene is TRBV18, the J gene TRBJ2-4, with D unresolved. The CDR3 has 13 residues. Germline loops: CDR1 KGHSH, CDR2 LQKENI. V lost 2 bases and J 11 bases, leaving 13 bases between the germline ends. CDR3 residues: CASSPIEDSLQYF. CDR3 sequence (DNA): TGTGCCAGCTCACCAATAGAGGATTCCCTTCAGTACTTC.

This chain connects TRBV4-2 to TRBJ1-3, with D unclear. The CDR3 sequence is 13 residues long. Germline-derived CDR1 and CDR2 are LGHNA and YNFKEQ. Trimming pared 4 bases from V and 7 bases from J, leaving 11 bases between. The CDR3: CASSPRGENTIYF. In DNA form, the CDR3 reads TGTGCCAGCAGCCCCCGTGGTGAGAACACCATATATTTT.

V is TRBV28 and J is TRBJ2-7; tentative D call: TRBD1 (6 bases). Per the germline V gene, CDR1 is MDHEN and CDR2 is SYDVKM. The CDR3 is 12 amino acids. Between the trimmed V and J ends, which lost 8 bases and 3 bases, there was a span of 11 bases. CDR3 nucleotide sequence: TGTGCCAGCGGAAAGACAGGCTACGAGCAGTACTTC. Amino acid sequence: CASGKTGYEQYF.

The chain recombines TRBV7-2 with TRBJ2-7, with D unresolved. V shed 3 bases and J shed 2 bases, with 11 bases lying between them. Per the germline V gene, CDR1 is SGHTA and CDR2 is FQGNSA. The CDR3 runs 14 residues. This CDR3 reads CASSFVGNAYEQYF. DNA for the CDR3: TGTGCCAGCAGCTTCGTAGGAAACGCCTACGAGCAGTACTTC.

V and J are TRBV18 and TRBJ2-7; perhaps TRBD1 as D (6 bases). V was shortened by 6 bases and J by 6 bases, with 18 bases between the two germline ends. CDR3 length: 14 residues. Germline assignment: CDR1 KGHSH and CDR2 LQKENI. The CDR3 DNA reads as TGTGCCAGCTCGCGACAGGACAGAAGAGCCGAGCAGTACTTC. As protein: CASSRQDRRAEQYF. The entire variable domain, with the rest obtained from reference TRBV18 and TRBJ2-7, is as follows: NAGVMQNPRHLVRRRGQEARLRCSPMKGHSHVYWYRQLPEEGLKFMVYLQKENIIDESGMPKERFSAEFPKEGPSILRIQQVVRGDSAAYFCASSRQDRRAEQYFGPGTRLTVT.

This clone was detected only a few times. The V gene is TRBV9, the J gene TRBJ2-3; 11 positions agree with TRBD2. With 4 bases clipped from V and 3 bases from J, the junction kept 4 bases outside the gene matches. CDR3 size: 15 residues. CDR1 is SGDLS and CDR2 is YYNGEE in the germline V gene. The CDR3, as DNA: TGTGCCAGCAGCACCCGACTAGCGGGAACAGATACGCAGTATTTT. The encoded protein is CASSTRLAGTDTQYF.

The CDR3 nucleotides are TGCGCCAGCAGCTTGGGAGGCACTAATGAAAAACTGTTTTTT. This encodes CASSLGGTNEKLFF. The chain uses TRBV5-1 and TRBJ1-4; D remains unclear. Deletions cut 0 bases from V and 2 bases from J, with 5 bases between. The CDR3 has 14 amino acids. Germline V gene lookup returns CDR1 SGHRS and CDR2 YFSETQ.

V is TRBV11-3 and J is TRBJ2-7; D remains unclear. Germline V gene lookup returns CDR1 SGHNT and CDR2 YENEEA. The V gene lost 5 bases and the J gene lost 5 bases, with 19 bases spanning the gap. CDR3 length: 15 residues. The CDR3 DNA follows: TGTGCCAGCAGCCCCGGTGGCACTCCAGTCCACGAGCAGTACTTC. This gives the protein CASSPGGTPVHEQYF.

The J gene is TRBJ1-2, the V gene TRBV7-2; 10 positions agree with TRBD1. J was trimmed by 5 bases and V by 5 bases; bases with no gene match: 5. The germline CDR1 and CDR2 sequences are SGHTA and FQGNSA. The CDR3 is 14 residues long. The CDR3: CASSAWTGGYGYTF. CDR3 in DNA: TGTGCCAGCAGCGCGTGGACAGGGGGGTATGGCTACACCTTC.

The CDR3: CASSSRQGRVETQYF. The CDR3 DNA reads TGTGCCAGCAGCTCCCGACAGGGGAGAGTGGAGACCCAGTACTTC. The chain carries TRBV11-2 and TRBJ2-5, with TRBD1 identical over 8 bases. Unmatched junction bases numbered 9, after V lost 4 bases and J lost 5 bases. This CDR3 has 15 amino acids. CDR1 is SGHAT, CDR2 FQNNGV, per germline.

The CDR3 spells CASSLNAADPYGYTF. CDR3 DNA sequence: TGTGCCAGCAGCTTAAATGCCGCAGACCCTTATGGCTACACCTTC. The chain uses TRBV7-3 and TRBJ1-2; D unresolved. CDR1 SGHTA and CDR2 FQGTGA come from the germline V gene. With 1 base removed from V and 5 bases from J, the gap between germline ends came to 14 bases. The CDR3 consists of 15 residues.

This chain connects TRBV7-2 to TRBJ2-7; D remains unclear. The CDR3 is made up of 13 amino acids. V lost 1 base to trimming and J lost 4 bases, with 8 bases between them. Per the germline V gene, CDR1 is SGHTA and CDR2 is FQGNSA. The chain's CDR3 is CASSLVSVYEQYF. CDR3 DNA sequence: TGTGCCAGCAGCTTAGTGTCGGTTTACGAGCAGTACTTC.

The chain uses TRBV5-1 and TRBJ1-2, with 7 positions matching TRBD1. V lost 4 bases and J lost 2; bases outside the gene matches: 14. Per the germline V gene, CDR1 is SGHRS and CDR2 is YFSETQ. The CDR3 totals 17 residues. In nucleotides, the CDR3 is TGCGCCAGCAGCAGGGGTCTTACAGGGGATGGGAACTATGGCTACACCTTC. This codes for CASSRGLTGDGNYGYTF.

The rearrangement links TRBV19 to TRBJ1-5; TRBD1 might be the D (6 bases). CDR1 is LNHDA and CDR2 is SQIVND in the germline V gene (reference sequence). The CDR3 consists of 14 residues. Trimming left V 7 bases short and J 5 bases short, with 15 bases between. The CDR3 DNA follows: TGTGCCAGTACCAAAGGGGACATTTATCAGCCCCAGCATTTT. Amino acids: CASTKGDIYQPQHF.

The chain joins TRBV19 to TRBJ1-2; a possible D gene is TRBD1 (6 bases). CDR1 is LNHDA and CDR2 is SQIVND in the germline V gene (reference sequence). The CDR3 spans 13 residues. V lost 3 bases and J 8 bases, leaving 13 bases between the germline ends. The CDR3 DNA follows: TGTGCCAGTAGTATCCCAGGGGCCGGAGGCTACACCTTC. Amino acids: CASSIPGAGGYTF.

V usage is TRBV7-6 and J usage is TRBJ2-3; D remains ambiguous. V was cut by 2 bases and J by 9 bases, with 12 bases left in between. This CDR3 spans 13 amino acids. The V gene's germline CDR1 is SGHVS and CDR2 FNYEAQ. The chain's CDR3 is CASSLRVERTQYF. CDR3 in DNA: TGTGCCAGCAGCTTACGGGTTGAGAGAACGCAGTATTTT.

This clone was observed a single time. V usage is TRBV14 and J usage is TRBJ2-7, with D possibly TRBD1 on 5 matching bases. From germline, CDR1 is SGHDN and CDR2 FVKESK. V was clipped by 5 bases and J by 2 bases, with 10 bases between them. CDR3 size: 13 residues. CDR3 sequence reads: CASSSTVTYEQYF. CDR3 DNA: TGTGCCAGCAGCTCGACAGTAACCTACGAGCAGTACTTC.

In its sample, this clone was seen once. The V gene is TRBV5-4, the J gene TRBJ2-5; no firm D call. The germline V and J ends were trimmed by 0 bases and 5 bases, with 5 bases remaining between them. CDR3 length: 12 amino acids. Germline lookup yields CDR1 SGHNT and CDR2 YYREEE (reference sequence). CDR3 region: CASSLDPETQYF. The CDR3 DNA follows: TGTGCCAGCAGCTTGGACCCGGAGACCCAGTACTTC.

The rearrangement links TRBV7-3 to TRBJ2-3; D is ambiguous. V was trimmed by 5 bases and J by 0 bases, leaving 21 bases between them. Germline CDR1 is SGHTA and CDR2 is FQGTGA. The CDR3 extends over 18 amino acids. CDR3 in DNA: TGTGCCAGCAGCCCCCCCACCTCTCCGCCTCCTAGCACAGATACGCAGTATTTT. Amino acid sequence: CASSPPTSPPPSTDTQYF. The full variable domain, with the rest looked up from reference TRBV7-3 and TRBJ2-3, is GAGVSQTPSNKVTEKGKYVELRCDPISGHTALYWYRQSLGQGPEFLIYFQGTGAADDSGLPNDRFFAVRPEGSVSTLKIQRTERGDSAVYLCASSPPTSPPPSTDTQYFGPGTRLTVL.

This chain connects TRBV5-4 to TRBJ2-7; 7 bases line up with TRBD1. Per germline, CDR1 SGHNT and CDR2 YYREEE (reference sequence). The CDR3 has 13 residues. The V and J ends lost 2 bases and 6 bases, in that order; junction bases with no gene match: 5. CDR3 DNA sequence: TGTGCCAGCAGCTTCGACAGGGCGCGCGAGCAGTACTTC. Encoded protein: CASSFDRAREQYF. Filled out from reference TRBV5-4 and TRBJ2-7, the complete variable domain reads ETGVTQSPTHLIKTRGQQVTLRCSSQSGHNTVSWYQQALGQGPQFIFQYYREEENGRGNFPPRFSGLQFPNYSSELNVNALELDDSALYLCASSFDRAREQYFGPGTRLTVT.

The chain couples TRBV28 to TRBJ2-7, with no clear D. Trimming removed 6 bases from V and 0 bases from J, with 27 bases in between. The CDR3 is 19 amino acids. From germline, CDR1 is MDHEN and CDR2 SYDVKM. This CDR3 reads CASSLGWRPTLGFSYEQYF. The DNA for the CDR3 is TGTGCCAGCAGCCTGGGTTGGCGGCCGACCCTAGGTTTCTCCTACGAGCAGTACTTC.

This chain links TRBV2 with TRBJ1-5; D is unresolved. Germline CDR1 SNHLY, CDR2 FYNNEI. The CDR3 runs to 15 residues. The V end lost 1 base, the J end lost 2 bases, and 9 bases lay between the germline ends. CDR3 sequence (DNA): TGTGCCAGCAGTGAAGAGGCAGCTGGCAATCAGCCCCAGCATTTT. Translation gives CASSEEAAGNQPQHF.

The rearrangement joins TRBV7-2 to TRBJ1-2; D is undetermined. CDR1 SGHTA and CDR2 FQGNSA come from the germline V gene. The CDR3 is 13 amino acids. V lost 2 bases, J lost 4 bases, and 8 bases lay in between. The chain's CDR3 is CASSLSGGYGYTF. CDR3 DNA sequence: TGTGCCAGCAGCTTATCGGGTGGCTATGGCTACACCTTC.